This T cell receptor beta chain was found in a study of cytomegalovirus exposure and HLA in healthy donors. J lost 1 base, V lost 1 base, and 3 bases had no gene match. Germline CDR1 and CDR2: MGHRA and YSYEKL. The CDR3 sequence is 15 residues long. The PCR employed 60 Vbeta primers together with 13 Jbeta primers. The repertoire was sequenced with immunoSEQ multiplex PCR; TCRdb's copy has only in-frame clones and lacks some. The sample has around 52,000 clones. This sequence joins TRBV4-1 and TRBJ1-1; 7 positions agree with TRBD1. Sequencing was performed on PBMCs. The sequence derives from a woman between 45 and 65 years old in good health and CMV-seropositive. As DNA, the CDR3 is TGCGCCAGCAGCCAAGTCGGGACAGCGAACACTGAAGCTTTCTTT. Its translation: CASSQVGTANTEAFF.